This record concerns one T cell receptor (beta chain) sequence. This record comes from a study of identical twins. TCRdb reprocessed the 5' RACE reads via MiXCR and lists one record per CDR3 protein. The table has more than 1.5 million distinct CDR3 sequences, less than 35% seen once. The germline V gene encodes CDR1 SQVTM and CDR2 ANQGSEA. CDR3 length equals 13 residues. The J segment lost 3 bases and the V segment lost 8 bases, leaving 6 bases of the junction unmatched. V usage is TRBV29-1 and J usage is TRBJ1-5; 8 bases are a match to TRBD1. Input material: cord blood. The sequence came from a newborn girl in good health. In DNA, the CDR3 is TGCAGCACACAGGGGGGCAACAATCAGCCCCAGCATTTT. Its protein is CSTQGGNNQPQHF.